These 8 T cell receptor beta chains were all obtained from the same sample, sequenced in a study of blood T cell repertoires in COVID-19. Assay: immunoSEQ multiplex PCR; the TCRdb copy retains only in-frame clones and omits some. The sample consists of fewer than 650,000 clones, 85% to 90% of them appearing once. Sequencing used peripheral blood. The receptors were sampled from a woman aged 50 to 60 with COVID-19, enrolled during active disease.

The chain joins TRBV7-2 to TRBJ1-3; TRBD1 might be the D (6 bases). V lost 4 bases, J lost 2 bases, and 9 bases lay in between. CDR1 SGHTA and CDR2 FQGNSA come from the germline V gene. This CDR3 is built from 14 residues. CDR3 sequence reads: CASSSGVAGNTIYF. The CDR3 DNA follows: TGTGCCAGCAGCTCAGGGGTGGCTGGAAACACCATATATTTT.

The V gene is TRBV6-1, the J gene TRBJ1-2; D remains ambiguous. The CDR3 contains 16 residues. CDR1 MNHNS and CDR2 SASEGT come from the germline V gene. The V end lost 3 bases, the J end lost 8 bases, and 22 bases lay between the germline ends. In DNA form, the CDR3 reads TGTGCCAGCAGTGATTCCCCTTTACGGGGATGGGAGGGCTACACCTTC. As protein: CASSDSPLRGWEGYTF.

The CDR3 reads CASSVEVWDRDYGYTF. CDR3 coding DNA: TGTGCCAGCAGTGTGGAAGTCTGGGACAGAGACTATGGCTACACCTTC. The V gene is TRBV2, the J gene TRBJ1-2; 7 bases agree with TRBD1. Per germline, CDR1 SNHLY and CDR2 FYNNEI. The CDR3 is 16 residues long. After removal of 4 bases from V and 3 bases from J, the junction contained 11 bases not matched to a gene.

V and J are TRBV11-1 and TRBJ1-1; TRBD1 agrees at 10 bases. V lost 3 bases to trimming and J lost 8 bases; unmatched junction nucleotides: 0. The CDR3 length is 12 residues. CDR1 and CDR2 (germline): SGHAT, FQDESV (reference sequence). The chain's CDR3 is CASSLDRGEAFF. Written as DNA, the CDR3 is TGTGCCAGCAGCTTGGACAGGGGGGAAGCTTTCTTT.

V usage is TRBV29-1 and J usage is TRBJ2-3, with 11 bases identical to TRBD2. V trimming: 7 bases; J trimming: 6 bases; junction bases outside the gene matches: 9. The germline V gene encodes CDR1 SQVTM and CDR2 ANQGSEA. This CDR3 comprises 14 residues. The CDR3 DNA follows: TGCAGCGCCCGACTAGCGGGGACGGCGGATACGCAGTATTTT. This sequence encodes CSARLAGTADTQYF.

V and J are TRBV11-2 and TRBJ2-1, with a tentative D call TRBD2 (5 bases). Trimming left V 5 bases short and J 5 bases short, with 10 bases between. This CDR3 contains 13 residues. Germline-derived CDR1 and CDR2 are SGHAT and FQNNGV. The CDR3 loop is CASSPGSNNEQFF. The CDR3 bases are TGTGCCAGCAGCCCTGGGAGCAACAATGAGCAGTTCTTC.

Only one count was recorded for this clone. This chain links TRBV28 with TRBJ2-1; TRBD2 agrees at 12 bases. Germline-derived CDR1 and CDR2 are MDHEN and SYDVKM. V shed 4 bases and J 9 bases; nucleotides not matched to a gene: 10. The CDR3 contains 16 residues. The CDR3 is CASSSPSGGAGGEQFF. The CDR3 DNA follows: TGTGCCAGCAGTTCCCCTAGCGGGGGGGCCGGAGGTGAGCAGTTCTTC.

The V gene is TRBV7-2, the J gene TRBJ2-1; weak D call: TRBD1 (7 bases). V was shortened by 5 bases and J by 8 bases, with 19 bases between the two germline ends. The CDR3 loop spans 15 amino acids. The germline V gene has CDR1 SGHTA and CDR2 FQGNSA. Here the CDR3 reads CASSPQGGNVHEQFF. The CDR3 DNA sequence: TGTGCCAGCAGCCCCCAGGGGGGAAACGTCCATGAGCAGTTCTTC. Full variable domain (missing parts from reference TRBV7-2 and TRBJ2-1): GAGVSQSPSNKVTEKGKDVELRCDPISGHTALYWYRQSLGQGLEFLIYFQGNSAPDKSGLPSDRFSAERTGGSVSTLTIQRTQQEDSAVYLCASSPQGGNVHEQFFGPGTRLTVL.